The 14 T cell receptor beta chains listed next were all sequenced from one sample in a study of T cell repertoires in cytomegalovirus infection. From the reads, TCRdb called clonotypes with MiXCR, one entry per CDR3 protein. This sample has about 900,000 distinct CDR3 sequences, with under 40% found just once. Their target antigens are unknown. The input for sequencing was cultured CD8+ T cells from PBMCs, taken from culture after CMV antigen stimulation. The receptors were sampled from a human donor in good health (CMV status not recorded). Some clones in this sample may be carry-over from other donors' samples.

This clonotype occurred a few times. The V and J genes are TRBV29-1 and TRBJ1-2, with a weak D call TRBD1 (5 bases). The CDR3 is 15 residues long. Germline CDR1 SQVTM, CDR2 ANQGSEA. Trimming took off 0 bases at V and 2 bases at J, with 13 bases between the two ends. The CDR3 DNA follows: TGCAGCGTTGAAGATCCCGGCAGGGAGAACTATGGCTACACCTTC. Amino acid sequence: CSVEDPGRENYGYTF.

This clonotype was seen once. An end of the junction differs from the germline gene, which may be a read error. The chain joins TRBV4-2 to TRBJ2-5, with D possibly called TRBD1 or TRBD2 (5 bases each). CDR1 and CDR2 from the germline V gene are LGHNA and YNFKEQ. The CDR3 extends over 15 amino acids. The CDR3 reads CASSQEKGTYETRYF. The CDR3 DNA reads TGTGCCAGCAGCCAAGAGAAGGGGACGTACGAGACCCGGTACTTC.

This clonotype has just a few counts. The CDR3 protein is CATSRGYPTSGGHNEQFF. The CDR3, as DNA: TGTGCCACCAGCAGAGGCTACCCGACTAGCGGGGGGCACAATGAGCAGTTCTTC. V usage is TRBV15 and J usage is TRBJ2-1; 13 nucleotides match TRBD2. The CDR3 totals 18 residues. The germline gives CDR1 LNHNV, CDR2 YYDKDF (reference sequence). The V and J ends lost 1 base and 5 bases, in that order; junction bases with no gene match: 8.

The chain couples TRBV12-3 or TRBV12-4 to TRBJ2-3; tentative D call: TRBD1 (6 bases). V lost 5 bases, J lost 4 bases, and 10 bases lay in between. The CDR3 loop spans 13 amino acids. CDR3 DNA: TGTGCCAGCAGTAACACAGGGCCAGATACGCAGTATTTT. This translates into CASSNTGPDTQYF.

This clonotype was recorded a few times. This sequence joins TRBV12-5 and TRBJ2-1, with 9 bases lining up with TRBD2. The germline V gene has CDR1 LGHNT and CDR2 FRNRAP. The CDR3 runs to 18 residues. V lost 3 bases to trimming and J lost 0 bases; unmatched junction nucleotides: 9. The chain's CDR3 is CASGLALGLASSYNEQFF. DNA of the CDR3: TGTGCTAGTGGTTTAGCCTTGGGACTAGCTAGCTCCTACAATGAGCAGTTCTTC. Supplemented by reference TRBV12-5 and TRBJ2-1, the full variable domain reads DARVTQTPRHKVTEMGQEVTMRCQPILGHNTVFWYRQTMMQGLELLAYFRNRAPLDDSGMPKDRFSAEMPDATLATLKIQPSEPRDSAVYFCASGLALGLASSYNEQFFGPGTRLTVL.

This clonotype was seen ten or more times. The rearrangement joins TRBV7-8 to TRBJ2-1, with 10 bases matching TRBD1. The germline V gene encodes CDR1 SGHVS and CDR2 FQNEAQ. V lost 0 bases to trimming and J lost 0 bases; unmatched junction nucleotides: 8. The CDR3 length is 19 residues. CDR3 DNA sequence: TGTGCCAGCAGCTTAGCGGGACAGGGGCCGCCCAGCTCCTACAATGAGCAGTTCTTC. Residues: CASSLAGQGPPSSYNEQFF.

This clonotype was seen only a few times. The chain carries TRBV12-3 or TRBV12-4 and TRBJ2-2; TRBD2 matches at 9 bases. The CDR3 contains 18 residues. The ends lost 3 bases at V and 2 bases at J; junction bases unmatched: 10. CDR3 region: CASSFRAGGPRNTGELFF. DNA for the CDR3: TGTGCCAGCAGTTTTCGGGCGGGGGGGCCCCGAAACACCGGGGAGCTGTTTTTT.

This clonotype was counted once. The chain is built from TRBV5-1 and TRBJ1-1; 8 bases are shared with TRBD1. V trimming: 4 bases; J trimming: 0 bases; junction bases outside the gene matches: 5. The CDR3 has 15 residues. The V gene's germline CDR1 is SGHRS and CDR2 YFSETQ. The CDR3 sequence is CASSIGQGMNTEAFF. In DNA, the CDR3 is TGCGCCAGCAGCATAGGACAGGGCATGAACACTGAAGCTTTCTTT. Full variable domain (remainder filled in from reference TRBV5-1 and TRBJ1-1): KAGVTQTPRYLIKTRGQQVTLSCSPISGHRSVSWYQQTPGQGLQFLFEYFSETQRNKGNFPGRFSGRQFSNSRSEMNVSTLELGDSALYLCASSIGQGMNTEAFFGQGTRLTVV.

This clonotype was seen many times. The chain couples TRBV20-1 to TRBJ1-5; D gene ambiguous. The CDR3 is 14 amino acids. V lost 5 bases and J lost 1, with 12 bases in between. CDR1 and CDR2 from the germline V gene are DFQATT and SNEGSKA (reference sequence). The CDR3 DNA reads TGCAGTGCTTTGAGAGGGTCGAGCAATCAGCCCCAGCATTTT. Residues: CSALRGSSNQPQHF.

The rearrangement links TRBV7-2 to TRBJ2-5; 11 bases agree with TRBD1. The junction had 10 bases not matched to a gene; V was cut back by 5 bases and J by 5 bases. CDR1 is SGHTA, CDR2 FQGNSA, per germline. The CDR3 sequence is 16 residues long. The CDR3 region has the DNA TGTGCCAGCAGCGTGGGGGGACAGGGGGGGACGGAGACCCAGTACTTC. This encodes CASSVGGQGGTETQYF. The full variable domain, its missing parts supplied by reference TRBV7-2 and TRBJ2-5, is GAGVSQSPSNKVTEKGKDVELRCDPISGHTALYWYRQSLGQGLEFLIYFQGNSAPDKSGLPSDRFSAERTGGSVSTLTIQRTQQEDSAVYLCASSVGGQGGTETQYFGPGTRLLVL.

This clonotype has a handful of counts. The gene calls are TRBV6-1 and TRBJ1-1; D not resolved. The germline CDR1 and CDR2 sequences are MNHNS and SASEGT. There are 15 residues in the CDR3. V was shortened by 3 bases and J by 2 bases, with 13 bases between the two germline ends. CDR3 nucleotides: TGTGCCAGCAGTGAGTGGGCAGCTCAAAACACTGAAGCTTTCTTT. Its protein product is CASSEWAAQNTEAFF.

This clonotype was recorded at least ten times. The rearrangement joins TRBV7-9 to TRBJ2-2; TRBD1 matches 9 bases. This CDR3 region has 14 residues. V gave up 8 bases and J gave up 3 bases; unmatched junction bases: 4. CDR1 is SEHNR and CDR2 is FQNEAQ in the germline V gene (reference sequence). The CDR3 DNA reads as TGTGCCAGCTTGGGACAGGGTTACACCGGGGAGCTGTTTTTT. Protein product: CASLGQGYTGELFF.

This sequence joins TRBV4-1 and TRBJ2-7; D gene ambiguous. CDR1 and CDR2 from the germline V gene are MGHRA and YSYEKL. This CDR3 is 14 amino acids long. V was cut by 0 bases and J by 3 bases, with 9 bases left in between. CDR3 DNA: TGCGCCAGCAGCCAAGAGGGTTATGGCTACGAGCAGTACTTC. Translating it yields CASSQEGYGYEQYF.

A remark on this clonotype: Germline is not matched at one junction end, which may reflect a read error. This sequence joins TRBV7-8 and TRBJ1-1, with D hard to call. This CDR3 is built from 15 residues. Germline V CDR1 and CDR2: SGHVS, FQNEAQ. The CDR3, as DNA: TGTTCCAGCAGCCCCCAGGAGAATCCCCTTGATGAAGCTTTCTTT. Amino acid sequence: CSSSPQENPLDEAFF.